This T cell receptor (beta chain) stems from a study of blood T cell repertoires in COVID-19. Study at large: Nucleic acid was either cDNA or gDNA, and it came from T cells, B-cell-depleted T cells, or PBMCs.

Methods used by the authors: Using reference gene primer amplification, nucleated cell counts were estimated. Only in-frame clones appear in the TCRdb table, and some are missing; sequencing was by immunoSEQ multiplex PCR. V, J and clone size are taken as reported in that table, and D and trimming were inferred from the DNA itself. This sample carries some 110,000 clones, around 76% of them seen once, and the ten largest clones take approximately 5.9%. The source material was peripheral blood. The clonotype comes from a man at least 80 years old with COVID-19, enrolled during active disease.

In nucleotides, the CDR3 is TGTGCCAGTAGTTCAGACAGTTGGGGTAGTACTGAAGCTTTCTTT. This gives the protein CASSSDSWGSTEAFF. The chain has TRBV19 and TRBJ1-1; D is possibly TRBD1 (5 bases). The V and J ends lost 5 bases and 5 bases respectively, with 18 bases between them. Germline V gene sequence: CDR1 LNHDA, CDR2 SQIVND (reference sequence). The CDR3 loop spans 15 amino acids.